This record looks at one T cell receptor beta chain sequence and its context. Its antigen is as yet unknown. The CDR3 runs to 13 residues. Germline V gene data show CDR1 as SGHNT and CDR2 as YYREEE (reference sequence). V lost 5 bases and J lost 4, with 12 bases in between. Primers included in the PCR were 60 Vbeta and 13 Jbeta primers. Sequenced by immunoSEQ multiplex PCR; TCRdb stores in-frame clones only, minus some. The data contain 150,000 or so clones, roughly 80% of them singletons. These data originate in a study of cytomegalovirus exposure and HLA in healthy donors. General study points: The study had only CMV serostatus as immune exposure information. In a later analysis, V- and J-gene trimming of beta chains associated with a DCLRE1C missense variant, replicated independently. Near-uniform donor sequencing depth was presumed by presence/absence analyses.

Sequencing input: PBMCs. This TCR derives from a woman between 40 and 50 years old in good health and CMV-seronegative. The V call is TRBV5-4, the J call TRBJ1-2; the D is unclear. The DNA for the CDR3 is TGTGCCAGCAGTTCAGGTGCTCGCTATGGCTACACCTTC. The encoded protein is CASSSGARYGYTF.